These 22 T cell receptor beta chains came from one sample sequenced in a study of CD8 T cells in ankylosing spondylitis. Each CDR3 protein is one row after TCRdb ran MiXCR on the 5' RACE reads. Of some 700,000 distinct CDR3 sequences in the sample, 15% to 20% were seen once. Their cognate antigens are unknown. Study observations and caveats: For ankylosing spondylitis blood, a TCR beta motif of under ten highly homologous variants appeared characteristic.

Sample: blood, either unsorted or a sorted T cell fraction (not recorded which). The receptors were sampled from a male donor with ankylosing spondylitis.

The V and J genes are TRBV5-8 and TRBJ2-5, with 8 bases fitting TRBD1. Germline-derived CDR1 and CDR2 are SGHTS and YDEGEE. This CDR3 spans 17 amino acids. J lost 2 bases, V lost 2 bases, and 11 bases had no gene match. The CDR3, as DNA: TGTGCCAGCAGCTTACCAGGACAGGGACAGGTTCAAGAGACCCAGTACTTC. Residues: CASSLPGQGQVQETQYF.

A single count supports this clonotype. A single base separates this from a much larger clone, so it may be a read error. The chain recombines TRBV11-2 with TRBJ1-1; D call uncertain. Trimming took 1 base from V and 4 from J, leaving 7 bases between them. The CDR3 totals 13 residues. Germline V lookup: CDR1 SGHAT, CDR2 FQNNGV. DNA of the CDR3: TGTGCCAGCAGCTTAGGACATTTCACTGAAGCTTTCTTT. Its protein is CASSLGHFTEAFF.

There are a few counts of this clonotype. The chain couples TRBV2 to TRBJ2-7; possibly TRBD1 for D (7 bases). V lost 2 bases and J 3 bases, leaving 23 bases between the germline ends. The length of the CDR3 is 18 residues. Germline V CDR1 and CDR2: SNHLY, FYNNEI. The CDR3 DNA sequence: TGTGCCAGCAGTGAATGGGTCGGGGGTCGGACAGGAGACTACGAGCAGTACTTC. This gives the protein CASSEWVGGRTGDYEQYF.

This clonotype was picked up many times. This chain connects TRBV20-1 to TRBJ1-2, with 7 bases identical to TRBD1. Per the germline V gene, CDR1 is DFQATT and CDR2 is SNEGSKA (reference sequence). This CDR3 has 12 residues. J was trimmed by 8 bases and V by 1 base; bases with no gene match: 4. DNA for the CDR3: TGCAGTGCTAGAGGTCAGGGGGGCGGCTACACCTTC. Residues: CSARGQGGGYTF.

The chain employs TRBV9 and TRBJ2-3; D gene uncertain. CDR1 is SGDLS, CDR2 YYNGEE, per germline. V dropped 2 bases and J dropped 5 bases, with 9 bases sitting between them. The CDR3 totals 13 residues. CDR3: CASSVDIGDTQYF. The DNA for the CDR3 is TGTGCCAGCAGCGTCGACATTGGAGATACGCAGTATTTT.

There are a few counts of this clonotype. J is TRBJ2-7 and V is TRBV27; tentatively, D is TRBD1 (6 bases). CDR1 and CDR2 (germline): MNHEY, SMNVEV (reference sequence). Trimming took 7 bases from V and 3 from J, leaving 16 bases between them. The CDR3 totals 14 residues. The CDR3 region is CASTRQDGDYEQYF. CDR3 DNA sequence: TGTGCCAGCACCCGACAGGACGGCGACTACGAGCAGTACTTC.

This clonotype has a single count. The chain has TRBV4-2 and TRBJ2-1; 8 bases align to TRBD2. The CDR3 covers 15 residues. Germline V gene sequence: CDR1 LGHNA, CDR2 YNFKEQ. Trimming at V came to 5 bases and at J to 5 bases, leaving 8 bases not matched to a gene. CDR3 nucleotides: TGTGCCAGCAGCGCTCCCGGACTAGCAAACAATGAGCAGTTCTTC. It specifies CASSAPGLANNEQFF.

This clonotype was counted between two and nine times. The chain couples TRBV7-2 to TRBJ1-1; 9 nucleotides agree with TRBD1. Germline-derived CDR1 and CDR2 are SGHTA and FQGNSA. Trimming at V came to 7 bases and at J to 8 bases, leaving 8 bases not matched to a gene. This CDR3 comprises 13 residues. CDR3 nucleotide sequence: TGTGCCAGCATTCTACAGGGGGCTCGGGAAGCTTTCTTT. Amino acid sequence: CASILQGAREAFF.

This clonotype has more than one count but fewer than ten. V usage is TRBV4-1 and J usage is TRBJ1-1; D gene unclear. The ends were cut back, 4 bases at V and 5 bases at J, with 11 bases in the middle. The CDR3 has 13 residues. Germline values: CDR1 MGHRA, CDR2 YSYEKL. In nucleotides, the CDR3 is TGCGCCAGCAGCCTTCTAGAACAGACTGAAGCTTTCTTT. Translated: CASSLLEQTEAFF.

The rearrangement uses TRBV20-1 and TRBJ1-1; possible D gene TRBD1, 6 bases. This CDR3 is built from 15 residues. V was cut by 1 base and J by 0 bases, with 12 bases left in between. Germline V gene sequence: CDR1 DFQATT, CDR2 SNEGSKA (reference sequence). The CDR3 DNA reads as TGCAGTGCTAGAGGGGACACCCTTTTGAACACTGAAGCTTTCTTT. This gives the protein CSARGDTLLNTEAFF.

This clonotype showed up just a few times. V and J are TRBV5-1 and TRBJ2-7; 11 bases align to TRBD2. V lost 4 bases to trimming and J lost 3 bases; unmatched junction nucleotides: 6. The CDR3 extends over 15 amino acids. Per the germline V gene, CDR1 is SGHRS and CDR2 is YFSETQ. CDR3 in DNA: TGCGCCAGCAGCATTATAGCGGGAGGGATCTACGAGCAGTACTTC. Its translation is CASSIIAGGIYEQYF.

This clonotype appeared a few times. This rearrangement joins TRBV7-2 to TRBJ2-1; 9 positions match TRBD2. The ends lost 5 bases at V and 7 bases at J; junction bases unmatched: 15. The CDR3 is made up of 17 amino acids. Germline V lookup: CDR1 SGHTA, CDR2 FQGNSA. This CDR3 is CASSDISLAGLGNEQFF. Here the CDR3 DNA reads TGTGCCAGCAGCGACATCTCACTAGCGGGTCTGGGGAATGAGCAGTTCTTC.

J is TRBJ1-1 and V is TRBV18; no clear D gene. Germline V gives CDR1 KGHSH, CDR2 LQKENI. This CDR3 is built from 16 residues. V lost 1 base, J lost 0 bases, and 12 bases lay in between. The CDR3, as DNA: TGTGCCAGCTCACCACTAGTGAACGGATTGAACACTGAAGCTTTCTTT. As protein: CASSPLVNGLNTEAFF.

The chain uses TRBV27 and TRBJ1-1; 9 bases match TRBD1. This CDR3 spans 17 amino acids. Germline CDR1 reads MNHEY; CDR2 reads SMNVEV (reference sequence). Unmatched junction bases numbered 12, after V lost 3 bases and J lost 4 bases. The CDR3 nucleotides read TGTGCCAGCAGTTTTCTCCCCAGCGGGACAGGGCGCACTGAAGCTTTCTTT. Protein: CASSFLPSGTGRTEAFF.

CDR3 in DNA: TGTGCCAGCAGCTTGACAGGGAACTCATTTGATGAGCAGTTCTTC. Translated, it gives CASSLTGNSFDEQFF. The chain combines TRBV7-7 with TRBJ2-1; 7 bases agree with TRBD1. Germline values: CDR1 SSHAT, CDR2 FNYEAQ (reference sequence). Trimming removed 3 bases from V and 8 bases from J; junction bases left unmatched: 10. The length of the CDR3 is 15 residues. Drawing the rest from reference TRBV7-7 and TRBJ2-1, the complete variable domain is GAGVSQSPRYKVTKRGQDVTLRCDPISSHATLYWYQQALGQGPEFLTYFNYEAQPDKSGLPSDRFSAERPEGSISTLTIQRTEQRDSAMYRCASSLTGNSFDEQFFGPGTRLTVL.

This sequence joins TRBV29-1 and TRBJ1-5, with TRBD1 matching 8 bases. The CDR3 contains 13 residues. Germline V lookup: CDR1 SQVTM, CDR2 ANQGSEA. J was trimmed by 5 bases and V by 6 bases; bases with no gene match: 6. CDR3 sequence (DNA): TGCAGCGTCCGACAGGGGCCTTATCAGCCCCAGCATTTT. This codes for CSVRQGPYQPQHF.

The chain has TRBV10-3 and TRBJ2-1; 10 bases align to TRBD2. Looked up from germline, CDR1 is ENHRY and CDR2 is SYGVKD. There are 14 residues in the CDR3. With V trimmed by 5 bases and J by 7 bases, 5 bases remained unmatched. CDR3 sequence: CAISQIAGGNEQFF. For the CDR3, the DNA is TGTGCCATCAGTCAAATAGCGGGAGGAAATGAGCAGTTCTTC.

This clonotype was seen a handful of times. The CDR3 loop reads CSARDVTAIEAFF. The CDR3 DNA is TGCAGTGCTAGAGATGTGACAGCTATTGAAGCTTTCTTT. J is TRBJ1-1 and V is TRBV20-1; possibly TRBD1 for D (5 bases). The CDR3 is made up of 13 amino acids. V was pared by 0 bases and J by 7 bases, with 12 bases between. Germline CDR1 reads DFQATT; CDR2 reads SNEGSKA (reference sequence).

This clonotype was counted only a few times. The V gene is TRBV5-5, the J gene TRBJ1-3; D is unresolved. The CDR3 has 15 residues. From germline, CDR1 is SGHKS and CDR2 YYEKEE (reference sequence). V shed 3 bases and J shed 2 bases, with 12 bases lying between them. The CDR3 DNA sequence: TGTGCCAGCAGCTCCGACCCGGGCACTGGAAACACCATATATTTT. This translates into CASSSDPGTGNTIYF.

The gene calls are TRBV5-1 and TRBJ2-2; D possibly uses TRBD1 or TRBD2 (5 bases each). Trimming cost V 0 bases and J 5 bases, with 14 bases left between them. In germline, CDR1 is SGHRS, CDR2 YFSETQ. This CDR3 region has 16 residues. CDR3 bases: TGCGCCAGCAGCTTGGTGGGACCAAGTATTACCGGGGAGCTGTTTTTT. Its protein is CASSLVGPSITGELFF.

The J gene is TRBJ2-1, the V gene TRBV28; D possibly corresponds to TRBD1 (6 bases). From germline, CDR1 is MDHEN and CDR2 SYDVKM. The CDR3 contains 14 residues. With 5 bases removed from V and 8 bases from J, the gap between germline ends came to 16 bases. CDR3 in amino acids: CASSTQQGRDEQFF. The CDR3 DNA is TGTGCCAGCAGTACGCAACAGGGTCGGGATGAGCAGTTCTTC.

The genes are TRBV11-2 and TRBJ2-1; 7 nucleotides agree with TRBD2. The CDR3 covers 14 residues. CDR1 is SGHAT and CDR2 is FQNNGV in the germline V gene. V lost 1 base to trimming and J lost 6 bases; unmatched junction nucleotides: 3. In DNA form, the CDR3 reads TGTGCCAGCAGCTTAGGGCGGGAGTTCAATGAGCAGTTCTTC. As protein: CASSLGREFNEQFF.